Below are 16 T cell receptor beta chains sequenced from a single sample in a study of shared clonotypes between healthy human individuals (dated by TCRdb to about 2020). The method was the immunoSEQ multiplex PCR assay. The source is immuneACCESS, and TCRdb retained only in-frame sequences with V and J called. Part of the clones is not carried over; for the studies checked, unresolved V genes explain less than half of this, and the remainder is unexplained. This sample has 2 million to 3 million clones in its table, and around nine tenths of those were observed once. The ten largest clones take up roughly 0.13% of the sample. Sequences were obtained from naive CD4+ T cells sorted from blood. Interpreted using the paper, the cell subset or site label stands for: CD45RA+ positively selected. The receptor source for this set is a man between 18 and 35 years old in good health.

This clone occurred once. The chain has TRBV18 and TRBJ2-7, with D possibly being TRBD2 (6 bases). The CDR3 is made up of 16 amino acids. The germline gives CDR1 KGHSH, CDR2 LQKENI. V was pared by 4 bases and J by 3 bases, with 19 bases between. The CDR3: CASSLRLARELYEQYF. In nucleotides, the CDR3 is TGTGCCAGCTCACTCCGATTAGCCCGGGAGCTCTACGAGCAGTACTTC.

This rearrangement joins TRBV19 to TRBJ2-1; TRBD1 matches 7 bases. Germline CDR1 reads LNHDA; CDR2 reads SQIVND (reference sequence). The CDR3 runs to 15 residues. Trimming cost V 2 bases and J 3 bases; bases outside gene matches: 4. In DNA form, the CDR3 reads TGTGCCAGTAGTATAAAGGACAGGAGCTACAATGAGCAGTTCTTC. As protein: CASSIKDRSYNEQFF.

This clone was seen only a few times. V gene TRBV29-1 combines with J gene TRBJ2-3, with D unresolved. Looked up from germline, CDR1 is SQVTM and CDR2 is ANQGSEA. The V and J ends lost 5 bases and 0 bases respectively, with 12 bases between them. The CDR3 contains 14 residues. In DNA, the CDR3 is TGCAGCGTTAAAGCGATTTTGAGCACAGATACGCAGTATTTT. It specifies CSVKAILSTDTQYF.

This chain links TRBV5-1 with TRBJ1-4, with 7 bases lining up with TRBD1. Per germline, CDR1 SGHRS and CDR2 YFSETQ. Trimming cost V 0 bases and J 6 bases; bases outside gene matches: 5. The CDR3 extends over 15 amino acids. CDR3 amino acids: CASSLGPQGYEKLFF. The CDR3 DNA is TGCGCCAGCAGCTTGGGCCCACAGGGGTATGAAAAACTGTTTTTT.

The J gene is TRBJ2-2, the V gene TRBV9, with unresolved D. CDR1 is SGDLS, CDR2 YYNGEE, per germline. V lost 6 bases and J lost 7, with 13 bases in between. The CDR3 spans 13 residues. Here the CDR3 DNA reads TGTGCCAGCACCCAAATAGCTGGCGGGGAGCTGTTTTTT. Its protein product is CASTQIAGGELFF. Full variable domain (outside the CDR3, taken from reference TRBV9 and TRBJ2-2): DSGVTQTPKHLITATGQRVTLRCSPRSGDLSVYWYQQSLDQGLQFLIQYYNGEERAKGNILERFSAQQFPDLHSELNLSSLELGDSALYFCASTQIAGGELFFGEGSRLTVL.

The chain uses TRBV10-3 and TRBJ2-5; D unresolved. This CDR3 contains 14 residues. Trimming removed 5 bases at V and 1 base at J, with 11 bases between. Germline V gene sequence: CDR1 ENHRY, CDR2 SYGVKD. CDR3 DNA: TGTGCCATCAGTTCGGCGTCAGTCCAAGAGACCCAGTACTTC. Its translation: CAISSASVQETQYF.

This chain uses TRBV6-1 with TRBJ2-7; D assignment may be TRBD1 or TRBD2 (5 bases each). The germline V and J ends were trimmed by 4 bases and 3 bases, with 13 bases remaining between them. The germline V gene has CDR1 MNHNS and CDR2 SASEGT. The CDR3 totals 14 residues. CDR3 DNA sequence: TGTGCCAGCAGTGCCGGGACGGGGAACTACGAGCAGTACTTC. Translation gives CASSAGTGNYEQYF.

The chain employs TRBV7-2 and TRBJ2-5; no clear D. CDR1 SGHTA and CDR2 FQGNSA come from the germline V gene. V was clipped by 3 bases and J by 2 bases, with 7 bases between them. This CDR3 has 13 residues. The CDR3 coding sequence is TGTGCCAGCAGCTTGAGGCAGCAAGAGACCCAGTACTTC. Protein sequence: CASSLRQQETQYF.

The chain employs TRBV5-4 and TRBJ2-3; D not certain. V lost 4 bases to trimming and J lost 12 bases, with 21 bases between them. This CDR3 has 14 amino acids. CDR1 is SGHNT and CDR2 is YYREEE in the germline V gene (reference sequence). The CDR3 nucleotides read TGTGCCAGCAGCCTGGACCCAGAAAGCAAATCACAGTATTTT. Translating it yields CASSLDPESKSQYF.

The chain employs TRBV12-5 and TRBJ2-1; 9 nucleotides align to TRBD2. CDR1 is LGHNT and CDR2 is FRNRAP in the germline V gene. V lost 9 bases and J lost 6; bases outside the gene matches: 6. The CDR3 has 13 amino acids. In DNA, the CDR3 is TGTGCTAGCGCGGGGGGGGCCCCCAATGAGCAGTTCTTC. Translated: CASAGGAPNEQFF.

The chain joins TRBV4-1 to TRBJ2-5, with 10 bases matching TRBD2. This CDR3 has 18 amino acids. Germline-derived CDR1 and CDR2 are MGHRA and YSYEKL. Losses at the gene ends were 2 bases for V and 4 bases for J; bases not matched to a gene: 13. In nucleotides, the CDR3 is TGCGCCAGCAGCCAACACTTGGGGCTAGCGGGGGCCACAGAGACCCAGTACTTC. It is translated as CASSQHLGLAGATETQYF.

The gene calls are TRBV7-2 and TRBJ2-1; 9 bases line up with TRBD2. V shed 2 bases and J 6 bases; nucleotides not matched to a gene: 5. CDR3 length: 15 amino acids. Germline values: CDR1 SGHTA, CDR2 FQGNSA. CDR3 sequence (DNA): TGTGCCAGCAGCTTACCCCCGGGACTAGCCAATGAGCAGTTCTTC. It translates to CASSLPPGLANEQFF.

This clone was observed a single time. This chain links TRBV28 with TRBJ2-2; perhaps TRBD1 as D (5 bases). Trimming took off 1 base at V and 5 bases at J, with 8 bases between the two ends. The V gene's germline CDR1 is MDHEN and CDR2 SYDVKM. The length of the CDR3 is 14 residues. The CDR3 nucleotides read TGTGCCAGCAGTTTATCGACAGAAACCGGGGAGCTGTTTTTT. Protein product: CASSLSTETGELFF.

The V gene is TRBV11-2, the J gene TRBJ2-2; no definite D call. Trimming shortened V by 1 base and J by 7 bases, and 7 bases separated the two germline ends. Germline lookup yields CDR1 SGHAT and CDR2 FQNNGV. This CDR3 is 13 amino acids long. The CDR3 region has the DNA TGTGCCAGCAGCTTAGGGGCGAGCGGGGAGCTGTTTTTT. This sequence encodes CASSLGASGELFF.

The genes are TRBV6-6 and TRBJ2-7; TRBD1 agrees at 10 bases. The CDR3 is 14 residues long. Looked up from germline, CDR1 is MNHNY and CDR2 is SVGAGI (reference sequence). V gave up 6 bases and J gave up 7 bases; unmatched junction bases: 9. CDR3 in DNA: TGTGCCAGCAGGCGAGGGACAGGGGTAGAGGAGCAGTACTTC. This codes for CASRRGTGVEEQYF.

About this clone itself: Other DNA sequences in this specimen translate into the identical CDR3. The V and J genes are TRBV5-4 and TRBJ2-1, with TRBD2 matching over 12 bases. In germline, CDR1 is SGHNT, CDR2 YYREEE (reference sequence). The CDR3 covers 15 residues. The V segment lost 2 bases and the J segment 4 bases; nucleotides outside the gene matches: 1. CDR3 amino acids: CASSLGLAGYNEQFF. In DNA form, the CDR3 reads TGTGCCAGCAGCTTAGGACTAGCGGGGTACAATGAGCAGTTCTTC.